This T cell receptor beta chain originates from a study of post-analysis software for immune sequencing data. General study results and limits: Controls showed significantly higher normalized Chao1 diversity than did multiple sclerosis patients. Patients used about five TRBV segments, including TRBV5-6, TRBV5-1 and TRBV20-1, more often than controls.

Points on this clonotype: The antigen is not known.

V lost 3 bases, J lost 1 base, and 7 bases stayed unmatched. Germline lookup yields CDR1 SGDLS and CDR2 YYNGEE. CDR3 length: 16 amino acids. Unique-molecular-identifier-tagged TCR beta cDNA libraries were used. TCRdb re-analysed the PCR reads in MiXCR, keeping a single row per CDR3 protein. This sample has under 900,000 distinct CDR3 sequences; 53% occur once, and the top ten carry approximately 4.2%. Sequencing was done on a sample of blood. The source of this sequence is a girl aged 10 to 17 with multiple sclerosis. The chain couples TRBV9 to TRBJ2-1; 7 nucleotides line up with TRBD1. CDR3 sequence reads: CASSGHGTASYNEQFF. The CDR3 DNA sequence: TGTGCCAGCAGCGGCCACGGGACAGCGTCCTACAATGAGCAGTTCTTC.